Detailed here is one TCR beta chain. Its specificity is not known. A junction end diverges from the germline sequence, so it may reflect a read error. The data were obtained in a study of tumor and adjacent non-tumor tissue in lung cancer. Study information: Patients comprised 12 adenocarcinoma, a couple of squamous cell carcinoma and 1 small cell lung cancer. The study, taken as a whole, reports: Top 100 clones took a larger repertoire share in normal lung. Higher tumor TCR diversity was associated with shorter survival. Significantly higher TCR diversity was found in tumor than normal lung.

The CDR3 has 16 residues. Germline V CDR1 and CDR2: WSHSY, SAAADI. This sample's RNA came from whole unsorted tissue. The normal lung tissue was taken more than 3 cm from the tumor edge. TCRbeta libraries were built with three rounds of nested PCR, modified from ARM-PCR. TCRdb redid the calling of the multiplex PCR reads with MiXCR, one entry per CDR3 protein. The data show 60,000 to 100,000 distinct CDR3 sequences, about 80% seen once. The chain is built from TRBV10-2 and TRBJ1-6; TRBD1 is a possible D gene (6 bases). The clonotype was recovered from a man aged 70-80 years with non-small cell lung cancer. Sequencing input: distant non-tumor lung tissue. The chain's CDR3 is CASCDQLGGFGSPPHF. In DNA form, the CDR3 reads TGCGCCAGCTGTGACCAATTAGGGGGGTTCGGTTCACCCCCCCACTTT.